The subject of this entry is one T cell receptor (beta chain). The sample is drawn from a study of T cells in Graves' hyperthyroidism and ophthalmopathy. Stable Graves' hyperthyroidism denoted no ophthalmopathy progression over 18 months. Newly diagnosed patients aged 18 to 65 had hyperthyroidism of under 2 months' duration. Patients were excluded for uncontrolled infection, other autoimmune disease, pregnancy or lactation. Clinical symptoms, serum thyroxine, TRAb, thyroid ultrasound and orbital computed tomography established diagnosis. The source material, RNA transcripts, was used to amplify TCR beta CDR3 regions. Researchers ran a first-round RT-PCR on the TCR CDR3 using the HTBI primer set. TCRdb ran MiXCR on the multiplex PCR reads and lists one entry per CDR3 protein. Among almost 600,000 distinct CDR3 sequences listed, around 45% were seen once. This sequence originates from a woman between 18 and 29 years old with Graves' hyperthyroidism. Sequenced sample: peripheral blood or thyroid tissue (not recorded which).

The CDR3 DNA sequence: TGTGCCAGCAGTCACGCCGGGACTAGCGGGGAGCTGTTTTTT. Translating gives CASSHAGTSGELFF. The chain recombines TRBV2 with TRBJ2-2; 8 nucleotides line up with TRBD2. Per germline, CDR1 SNHLY and CDR2 FYNNEI. The V and J ends lost 5 bases and 7 bases, in that order; junction bases with no gene match: 6. The CDR3 length is 14 residues.